This TCR beta chain was recovered during a study of CD8+ T cells in alopecia areata. Once RNA had been extracted, it was reverse transcribed into cDNA to act as the sequencing template. Clones were sequenced by immunoSEQ multiplex PCR, and TCRdb holds only the in-frame ones, with some missing. The sample has about 150,000 clones; more than 45% are singletons. This clone was found a few times. The CDR3 covers 14 residues. Trimming took 5 bases from V and 8 from J, leaving 16 bases between them. Germline V lookup: CDR1 MNHNS, CDR2 SASEGT. This specimen consisted of CD8+ T cells sorted from blood, obtained at week 0. The sequence was obtained from a human donor with alopecia areata. This rearrangement joins TRBV6-1 to TRBJ2-1; D gene unclear. The CDR3 DNA reads TGTGCCAGCAGTTCGGGTCCGGGCCCCGATGAGCAGTTCTTC. Translated, it gives CASSSGPGPDEQFF.